The rows below give T cell receptor beta chains drawn from one sample of a study of Ad26.COV2.S vaccination and SARS-CoV-2 variants. Some clones are missing from TCRdb's copy, which holds only in-frame ones; the method was immunoSEQ multiplex PCR. The data hold under 550,000 clones, with 80% to 95% observed a single time. Material: peripheral blood, obtained in a trial of Ad26.COV2.S vaccine versus placebo. The receptors come from a person between 18 and 60 years old who received the Ad26.COV2.S COVID-19 vaccine or a placebo. CDR3s include the opening cysteine and the closing phenylalanine or tryptophan.

len,v_gene,j_gene,CDR3aa
13,TRBV5-1,TRBJ1-1,CASSSGQNTEAFF
19,TRBV4-3,TRBJ2-5,CASSQALSGRASDRETQYF
14,TRBV9,TRBJ1-6,CASSQGPNNSPLHF
14,TRBV27,TRBJ1-5,CASNPTGGLEPQHF
14,TRBV7-6,TRBJ2-7,CASSLASHPYEQYF
17,TRBV19,TRBJ2-7,CASSTQTGTGGSYEQYF
15,TRBV5-4,TRBJ2-7,CASSSGLAESYEQYF
13,TRBV19,TRBJ1-5,CASSAGVYQPQHF
13,TRBV6-5,TRBJ1-2,CASSYDESRGYTF
12,TRBV12-3/TRBV12-4,TRBJ2-7,CASSVQGYEQYF
16,TRBV7-2,TRBJ2-1,CASSSSLAAGFAEQFF
16,TRBV10-3,TRBJ2-2,CAAPPAGRINTGELFF
14,TRBV7-2,TRBJ2-7,CASSPGTSGSEQYF
12,TRBV29-1,TRBJ2-1,CSVVSSSNEQFF
15,TRBV5-4,TRBJ2-7,CASSLKSDNSYEQYF
13,TRBV6-5,TRBJ2-3,CASSVGLTDTQYF
14,TRBV7-8,TRBJ1-4,CASSVDRVDEKLFF
15,TRBV14,TRBJ2-7,CASSQGLAGLYEQYF
15,TRBV18,TRBJ2-3,CASSPPSGGPDTQYF
15,TRBV5-1,TRBJ2-1,CASSPGSSLYNEQFF
15,TRBV7-2,TRBJ2-3,CASSMGLALTDTQYF
13,TRBV7-6,TRBJ2-5,CASSRTGNGAQYF